This TCR beta chain was observed in a study of T cells in localized non-small cell lung cancer. The assay was immunoSEQ multiplex PCR, and TCRdb's table has in-frame clones only and misses some. The sample gives 23,000 or so clones, around 90% of which show up once; 22% is in the top ten. Study findings and constraints: Maximal T cell clonality occurred in uninvolved adjacent lung, with tumor ranking below it.

With respect to this clone: The target antigen is unknown.

Germline lookup yields CDR1 GTSNPN and CDR2 SVGIG (reference sequence). Germline trimming cut 4 bases from V and 6 bases from J; bases unmatched to any gene: 3. This CDR3 comprises 13 residues. The chain carries TRBV30 and TRBJ1-6; 7 bases fit TRBD1. Source: peripheral blood, taken before any cancer treatment. The TCR originated in a man aged 40 to 70 with stage I squamous cell lung carcinoma. CDR3 protein: CAWTAGGNSPLHF. The CDR3 coding sequence is TGTGCCTGGACGGCAGGGGGTAATTCACCCCTCCACTTT.